This T cell receptor beta chain came from a study of spatial heterogeneity in lung cancer. From the 5' RACE reads, TCRdb called clonotypes with MiXCR, one entry per CDR3 protein. The data hold about 33,000 distinct CDR3 sequences, with about 10% observed a single time. Study-wide points: Blood showed ubiquitous tumor TCRs more often at resection than at routine follow-up.

The trim removed 0 bases at V and 4 bases at J, leaving 6 bases unmatched. The CDR3 spans 16 residues. Per germline, CDR1 MGHRA and CDR2 YSYEKL. The time point denotes: blood at routine non-recurrence follow-up after resection. This clonotype has a count of ten or more. What it binds is not known. The rearrangement links TRBV4-1 to TRBJ2-1; the match to TRBD2 covers 7 bases. Source: PBMCs, taken at follow-up. The sequence came from a female donor with early-stage non-small cell lung cancer. The CDR3 sequence: CASSQEGSGVYNEQFF. The CDR3 DNA follows: TGCGCCAGCAGCCAAGAGGGAAGCGGGGTTTACAATGAGCAGTTCTTC.